This entry lists 25 T cell receptor beta chains sequenced from one sample in a study of cytomegalovirus exposure and HLA in healthy donors (dated by TCRdb to between 2016 and 2019). The protocol used for the library was the immunoSEQ multiplex PCR assay. A mixture of 60 forward primers for TCR Vbeta segments and 13 reverse primers for TCR Jbeta segments was used in the multiplex PCR. Not all clones reach the TCRdb copy of this immuneACCESS table, which keeps in-frame sequences only. Checked studies attribute under half of the gap to unresolved V genes and leave the rest unexplained. The sample has about 75,000 clones on record. 3% to 4% of the sample rests with the top ten. What was sequenced was PBMCs. These receptors were taken from a man in his late teens or twenties in good health and CMV-seropositive.

This chain links TRBV18 with TRBJ1-3; 9 bases map to TRBD1. This CDR3 has 16 residues. Germline CDR1 and CDR2: KGHSH and LQKENI. V lost 3 bases and J lost 6; bases outside the gene matches: 9. The CDR3 reads CASSPGTGISQNTIYF. The CDR3 DNA follows: TGTGCCAGCTCACCCGGGACAGGGATATCTCAAAACACCATATATTTT. The variable domain in full, completed from reference TRBV18 and TRBJ1-3, reads NAGVMQNPRHLVRRRGQEARLRCSPMKGHSHVYWYRQLPEEGLKFMVYLQKENIIDESGMPKERFSAEFPKEGPSILRIQQVVRGDSAAYFCASSPGTGISQNTIYFGEGSWLTVV.

This chain joins TRBV9 and TRBJ1-4; D is unresolved. CDR3 size: 14 residues. V was trimmed by 0 bases and J by 7 bases, leaving 10 bases between them. Germline V gene lookup returns CDR1 SGDLS and CDR2 YYNGEE. Here the CDR3 reads CASSVGTEGEKLFF. The DNA of the CDR3 is TGTGCCAGCAGCGTAGGAACCGAGGGTGAAAAACTGTTTTTT.

The chain is built from TRBV4-1 and TRBJ2-3, with a tentative D call TRBD1 (6 bases). This CDR3 has 17 amino acids. V was trimmed by 0 bases and J by 0 bases, leaving 13 bases between them. Germline lookup yields CDR1 MGHRA and CDR2 YSYEKL. The CDR3 nucleotides are TGCGCCAGCAGCCAAGAATCCCCCCAGGGGAGCACAGATACGCAGTATTTT. Its protein product is CASSQESPQGSTDTQYF.

The genes are TRBV15 and TRBJ1-2, with 8 bases matching TRBD1. V dropped 0 bases and J dropped 8; count of bases not matched to a gene: 11. Germline CDR1 reads LNHNV; CDR2 reads YYDKDF (reference sequence). This CDR3 comprises 16 residues. The CDR3 nucleotides are TGTGCCACCAGCAGAGATAAGGGGGACAGGACCGGCGGCTACACCTTC. It translates to CATSRDKGDRTGGYTF. The full variable domain, completed using reference TRBV15 and TRBJ1-2, is DAMVIQNPRYQVTQFGKPVTLSCSQTLNHNVMYWYQQKSSQAPKLLFHYYDKDFNNEADTPDNFQSRRPNTSFCFLDIRSPGLGDTAMYLCATSRDKGDRTGGYTFGSGTRLTVV.

CDR3 in amino acids: CASSLETGVYEQYF. CDR3 nucleotides: TGTGCCAGCAGCTTAGAGACAGGGGTATACGAGCAGTACTTC. The chain employs TRBV5-6 and TRBJ2-7; 8 bases map to TRBD1. Germline V gene sequence: CDR1 SGHDT, CDR2 YYEEEE. The trim removed 2 bases at V and 4 bases at J, leaving 5 bases unmatched. The CDR3 contains 14 residues.

The chain links TRBV5-4 to TRBJ2-7; D ambiguous. V lost 2 bases and J lost 5, with 11 bases in between. The CDR3 length is 13 residues. Germline V gives CDR1 SGHNT, CDR2 YYREEE (reference sequence). The CDR3 loop is CASSLSQAHEQYF. In DNA form, the CDR3 reads TGTGCCAGCAGCTTAAGCCAGGCTCACGAGCAGTACTTC. The complete variable domain, with remaining parts taken from reference TRBV5-4 and TRBJ2-7, reads ETGVTQSPTHLIKTRGQQVTLRCSSQSGHNTVSWYQQALGQGPQFIFQYYREEENGRGNFPPRFSGLQFPNYSSELNVNALELDDSALYLCASSLSQAHEQYFGPGTRLTVT.

The rearrangement links TRBV5-5 to TRBJ1-6; possibly TRBD1 for D (5 bases). CDR1 and CDR2 from the germline V gene are SGHKS and YYEKEE (reference sequence). V lost 1 base, J lost 4 bases, and 12 bases lay in between. The CDR3 extends over 16 amino acids. CDR3 sequence (DNA): TGTGCCAGCAGCTTGAGTACAGGAAATTATAATTCACCCCTCCACTTT. It translates to CASSLSTGNYNSPLHF.

The V and J genes are TRBV5-1 and TRBJ2-5, with TRBD1 identical over 9 bases. The V segment lost 4 bases and the J segment 4 bases; nucleotides outside the gene matches: 11. The CDR3 consists of 16 residues. Looked up from germline, CDR1 is SGHRS and CDR2 is YFSETQ. The CDR3 region is CASSTIGTGMSETQYF. The CDR3 DNA reads as TGCGCCAGCAGCACGATCGGGACAGGGATGTCAGAGACCCAGTACTTC.

The chain recombines TRBV2 with TRBJ1-5; a weak D match, TRBD1 (6 bases). CDR1 and CDR2 (germline): SNHLY, FYNNEI. The V and J ends lost 5 bases and 2 bases respectively, with 13 bases between them. There are 15 residues in the CDR3. The CDR3 nucleotides are TGTGCCAGCAGTCTACAGGGAGGGGGCAATCAGCCCCAGCATTTT. Translating it yields CASSLQGGGNQPQHF. Based on the CDR3 plus reference TRBV2 and TRBJ1-5, the full variable domain is EPEVTQTPSHQVTQMGQEVILRCVPISNHLYFYWYRQILGQKVEFLVSFYNNEISEKSEIFDDQFSVERPDGSNFTLKIRSTKLEDSAMYFCASSLQGGGNQPQHFGDGTRLSIL.

This rearrangement joins TRBV28 to TRBJ1-2; a possible D gene is TRBD1 (5 bases). Between the trimmed V and J ends, which lost 3 bases and 3 bases, there was a span of 11 bases. The CDR3 sequence is 14 residues long. Germline CDR1 MDHEN, CDR2 SYDVKM. CDR3 loop: CASSFQGIDYGYTF. The CDR3 DNA sequence: TGTGCCAGCAGTTTTCAGGGTATCGACTATGGCTACACCTTC.

In the case of this clone: Other DNA sequences within the sample encode an identical CDR3. V is TRBV28 and J is TRBJ2-7, with D possibly TRBD1 on 6 matching bases. The CDR3 totals 13 residues. Trimming cost V 3 bases and J 3 bases, with 9 bases left between them. CDR1 is MDHEN and CDR2 is SYDVKM in the germline V gene. CDR3 nucleotides: TGTGCCAGCAGTTTTTCAGGGGTCTACGAGCAGTACTTC. Amino acids: CASSFSGVYEQYF.

Notes on this clone: The junction departs from the called germline gene at one end, perhaps through a read error. The chain combines TRBV30 with TRBJ2-6, with D possibly TRBD2 on 5 matching bases. Per germline, CDR1 GTSNPN and CDR2 SVGIG (reference sequence). There are 15 residues in the CDR3. This CDR3 reads CAGSLLNSGANVLTF. In DNA, the CDR3 is TGTGCCGGGAGTTTACTAAACTCTGGGGCCAACGTCCTGACTTTC.

This rearrangement joins TRBV5-8 to TRBJ2-7; D might be TRBD1 (5 bases). Germline CDR1 is SGHTS and CDR2 is YDEGEE. The CDR3 has 13 residues. V lost 4 bases to trimming and J lost 3 bases, with 11 bases between them. CDR3 DNA sequence: TGTGCCAGCAGCCCCCCCCAGGGCTACGAGCAGTACTTC. This codes for CASSPPQGYEQYF. Combining the CDR3 with reference TRBV5-8 and TRBJ2-7 gives the whole variable domain EAGVTQSPTHLIKTRGQQATLRCSPISGHTSVYWYQQALGLGLQFLLWYDEGEERNRGNFPPRFSGRQFPNYSSELNVNALELEDSALYLCASSPPQGYEQYFGPGTRLTVT.

The chain employs TRBV5-1 and TRBJ2-7; 7 bases agree with TRBD1. This CDR3 region has 15 residues. With 0 bases clipped from V and 0 bases from J, the junction kept 3 bases outside the gene matches. Germline V gene sequence: CDR1 SGHRS, CDR2 YFSETQ. The CDR3 sequence is CASSLEGQPSYEQYF. In nucleotides, the CDR3 is TGCGCCAGCAGCTTGGAGGGACAGCCCTCCTACGAGCAGTACTTC.

The V and J genes are TRBV2 and TRBJ1-1; D is perhaps TRBD1 (6 bases). The germline V gene has CDR1 SNHLY and CDR2 FYNNEI. CDR3 length equals 12 residues. With 3 bases removed from V and 6 bases from J, the gap between germline ends came to 8 bases. DNA for the CDR3: TGTGCCAGCAGTGAGTGGGGGCCTGAAGCTTTCTTT. It codes for CASSEWGPEAFF.

The V call is TRBV6-4, the J call TRBJ2-1; 7 bases align to TRBD2. Per the germline V gene, CDR1 is MRHNA and CDR2 is SNTAGT. After removal of 5 bases from V and 7 bases from J, the junction contained 5 bases not matched to a gene. This CDR3 has 13 amino acids. The CDR3 is CASSRTSENEQFF. Here the CDR3 DNA reads TGTGCCAGCAGTAGGACTAGTGAGAATGAGCAGTTCTTC.

This chain uses TRBV5-1 with TRBJ2-5; D may be TRBD2 (6 bases). V was shortened by 0 bases and J by 0 bases, with 9 bases between the two germline ends. This CDR3 has 15 residues. Germline V gene lookup returns CDR1 SGHRS and CDR2 YFSETQ. The chain's CDR3 is CASSLDGGDQETQYF. The CDR3 coding sequence is TGCGCCAGCAGCTTGGACGGGGGAGACCAAGAGACCCAGTACTTC.

The V call is TRBV19, the J call TRBJ1-2; D is perhaps TRBD1 (5 bases). Germline assignment: CDR1 LNHDA and CDR2 SQIVND (reference sequence). CDR3 length equals 13 residues. Trimming took off 6 bases at V and 4 bases at J, with 12 bases between the two ends. CDR3: CASRTGGSYGYTF. The CDR3 DNA reads as TGTGCCAGTAGGACGGGGGGAAGCTATGGCTACACCTTC.

This sequence joins TRBV7-3 and TRBJ1-1; 8 nucleotides match TRBD1. The trim removed 5 bases at V and 4 bases at J, leaving 3 bases unmatched. Germline V lookup: CDR1 SGHTA, CDR2 FQGTGA. The CDR3 is 13 residues long. The CDR3 loop is CASSAGTGTEAFF. CDR3 nucleotides: TGTGCCAGCAGCGCAGGGACAGGCACTGAAGCTTTCTTT. Full variable domain (outside the CDR3, taken from reference TRBV7-3 and TRBJ1-1): GAGVSQTPSNKVTEKGKYVELRCDPISGHTALYWYRQSLGQGPEFLIYFQGTGAADDSGLPNDRFFAVRPEGSVSTLKIQRTERGDSAVYLCASSAGTGTEAFFGQGTRLTVV.

The chain's CDR3 is CASSEGGRGYTDTQYF. CDR3 in DNA: TGTGCCAGCAGTGAAGGAGGACGGGGATACACAGATACGCAGTATTTT. V gene TRBV2 combines with J gene TRBJ2-3, with D perhaps TRBD2 (5 bases). This CDR3 has 16 amino acids. Germline V gene sequence: CDR1 SNHLY, CDR2 FYNNEI. V lost 1 base, J lost 2 bases, and 13 bases lay in between.

This sequence joins TRBV7-9 and TRBJ2-7, with D maybe TRBD2 (5 bases). Between the trimmed V and J ends, which lost 2 bases and 5 bases, there was a span of 10 bases. The length of the CDR3 is 13 residues. Germline V CDR1 and CDR2: SEHNR, FQNEAQ (reference sequence). The CDR3 loop is CASSLLLGDEQYF. The CDR3 DNA reads as TGTGCCAGCAGCTTACTACTAGGTGACGAGCAGTACTTC.

The rearrangement uses TRBV2 and TRBJ1-1; the D is unclear. Trimming removed 4 bases from V and 1 base from J, with 13 bases in between. There are 15 residues in the CDR3. Germline lookup yields CDR1 SNHLY and CDR2 FYNNEI. CDR3 in amino acids: CASSVESGGNTEAFF. CDR3 DNA: TGTGCCAGCAGTGTAGAGTCGGGTGGGAACACTGAAGCTTTCTTT.

The chain joins TRBV7-9 to TRBJ1-5, with 9 bases that match TRBD1. This CDR3 spans 15 amino acids. The junction had 7 bases not matched to a gene; V was cut back by 4 bases and J by 6 bases. Germline CDR1 is SEHNR and CDR2 is FQNEAQ (reference sequence). The CDR3 DNA sequence: TGTGCCAGCAGCTCACAGGGGGCAGGGGGTCAGCCCCAGCATTTT. Protein: CASSSQGAGGQPQHF.

This chain connects TRBV27 to TRBJ1-1; a weak D match, TRBD1 (6 bases). V shed 2 bases and J shed 8 bases, with 15 bases lying between them. Germline CDR1 MNHEY, CDR2 SMNVEV (reference sequence). The CDR3 is 14 residues long. CDR3: CASSLLPGGGEAFF. CDR3 sequence (DNA): TGTGCCAGCAGTTTACTCCCGGGGGGGGGCGAAGCTTTCTTT.

The chain has TRBV9 and TRBJ2-1; weak D call: TRBD1 (5 bases). The germline V gene has CDR1 SGDLS and CDR2 YYNGEE. Trimming removed 3 bases from V and 6 bases from J, with 16 bases in between. This CDR3 has 15 residues. The CDR3 nucleotides read TGTGCCAGCAGCGCCCCGTCAGGGCCTGGCAATGAGCAGTTCTTC. Its protein is CASSAPSGPGNEQFF.